Below, one T cell receptor (beta chain) is given with its context. The antigen remains undetermined. The germline V gene encodes CDR1 DFQATT and CDR2 SNEGSKA (reference sequence). This CDR3 region has 17 residues. V was pared by 1 base and J by 1 base, with 5 bases of the junction left unmatched. The data belong to a study of T-cell reconstitution after alpha-beta-depleted transplantation in children. Study-wide results and limits: Expanded graft clones, several hundred of them, were reportedly the source of alpha-beta T cells about two months after transplant. Newly produced T cells mostly provided counts and TCRbeta diversity after one year, as hyperexpanded clones declined.

Using unique molecular identifiers, the investigators prepared the TCRbeta library. TCRdb itself ran the PCR reads through MiXCR, one entry per CDR3 protein. This sample has hundreds of thousands of distinct CDR3 sequences, with about 16% found just once. The specimen comprised PBMCs, mostly from graft donor cells, sampled 360 days after TCRalphabeta/CD19-depleted stem cell transplant. The sequence came from a male patient younger than 18 who had a stem cell transplant for acute lymphoblastic leukemia, so the T cells may come from the graft donor. The chain recombines TRBV20-1 with TRBJ2-7; the match to TRBD2 covers 15 bases. The CDR3 DNA is TGCAGTGCTAGAGTATTAGGACTAGCGGGAGGGTCCTACGAGCAGTACTTC. This gives the protein CSARVLGLAGGSYEQYF.